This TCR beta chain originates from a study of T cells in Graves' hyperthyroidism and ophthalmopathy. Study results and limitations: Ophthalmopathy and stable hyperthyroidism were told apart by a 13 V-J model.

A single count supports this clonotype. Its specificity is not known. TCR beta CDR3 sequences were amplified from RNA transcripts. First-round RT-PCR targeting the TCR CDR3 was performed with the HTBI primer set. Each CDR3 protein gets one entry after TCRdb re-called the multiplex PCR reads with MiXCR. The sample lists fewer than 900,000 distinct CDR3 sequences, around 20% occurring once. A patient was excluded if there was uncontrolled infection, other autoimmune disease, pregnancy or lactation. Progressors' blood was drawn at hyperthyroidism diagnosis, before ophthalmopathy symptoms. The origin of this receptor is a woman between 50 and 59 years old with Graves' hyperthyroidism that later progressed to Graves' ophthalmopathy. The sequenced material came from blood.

CDR3 bases: TGTGCCAGCAGCAGAACGGGGGGGCCGAGAGAGACCCAGTACTTC. Encoded protein: CASSRTGGPRETQYF. The chain uses TRBV11-2 and TRBJ2-5; 8 bases fit TRBD2. V dropped 5 bases and J dropped 4; count of bases not matched to a gene: 9. CDR1 and CDR2 from the germline V gene are SGHAT and FQNNGV. The CDR3 length is 15 residues.